The clone carrying this TCR beta chain was detected ten times or more. This specimen belongs to a study of T cells in Graves' hyperthyroidism and ophthalmopathy. CDR1 and CDR2 (germline): MDHEN, SYDVKM. This CDR3 contains 15 residues. V was clipped by 4 bases and J by 4 bases; unmatched bases: 5. The hyperthyroidism was newly diagnosed and had lasted under 2 months; the patients were aged 18 to 65. It was RNA transcripts that yielded the amplified TCR beta CDR3 regions. HTBI primers were used for first-round RT-PCR of the TCR CDR3. From the multiplex PCR reads, TCRdb called clonotypes with MiXCR, one entry per CDR3 protein. The table has 300,000 to 400,000 distinct CDR3 sequences, around 20% seen once.

Sample: blood. This TCR was recovered from a woman aged 50 to 60 with Graves' hyperthyroidism. The chain couples TRBV28 to TRBJ1-5, with TRBD1 matching 9 bases. CDR3 region: CASSSYRGRNQPQHF. The CDR3 bases are TGTGCCAGCAGTTCATACAGGGGGCGGAATCAGCCCCAGCATTTT.